The next 7 T cell receptor beta chains were all read from a single sample in a study of cytomegalovirus exposure and HLA in healthy donors. The PCR used 60 Vbeta and 13 Jbeta primers. The method was immunoSEQ multiplex PCR; TCRdb's version includes in-frame clones alone and lacks a portion of them. The sample has 130,000 or so clones, about three quarters seen once. What was sequenced was PBMCs. These receptors were collected from a female donor in good health and CMV-seronegative.

The chain employs TRBV4-1 and TRBJ2-5; TRBD2 matches at 11 bases. This CDR3 region has 15 residues. Germline V gene data show CDR1 as MGHRA and CDR2 as YSYEKL. The V segment lost 1 base and the J segment 3 bases; nucleotides outside the gene matches: 1. The CDR3 sequence is CASSQVAGGEETQYF. The CDR3 region has the DNA TGCGCCAGCAGCCAAGTAGCGGGGGGGGAAGAGACCCAGTACTTC.

The chain recombines TRBV11-3 with TRBJ2-7; TRBD1 agrees at 7 bases. The V gene's germline CDR1 is SGHNT and CDR2 YENEEA. The CDR3 runs 12 residues. J lost 6 bases, V lost 5 bases, and 4 bases had no gene match. Here the CDR3 reads CASSPNRGEQYF. The CDR3 DNA reads as TGTGCCAGCAGCCCCAACAGGGGCGAGCAGTACTTC.

The gene calls are TRBV6-1 and TRBJ1-2; 8 bases are a match to TRBD1. Germline CDR1 and CDR2: MNHNS and SASEGT. This CDR3 has 15 amino acids. The V and J ends lost 6 bases and 9 bases, in that order; junction bases with no gene match: 15. Here the CDR3 reads CASREVGTGSSSYTF. In DNA, the CDR3 is TGTGCCAGCAGGGAGGTAGGGACAGGCTCTAGTAGCTACACCTTC.

V and J are TRBV5-1 and TRBJ1-2; D perhaps matches TRBD1 (6 bases). The CDR3 contains 13 residues. The V and J ends lost 3 bases and 4 bases respectively, with 10 bases between them. Germline V CDR1 and CDR2: SGHRS, YFSETQ. CDR3 bases: TGCGCCAGCAGCTCGACAGGCTCCTATGGCTACACCTTC. It encodes CASSSTGSYGYTF. Complete variable domain (other parts from reference TRBV5-1 and TRBJ1-2): KAGVTQTPRYLIKTRGQQVTLSCSPISGHRSVSWYQQTPGQGLQFLFEYFSETQRNKGNFPGRFSGRQFSNSRSEMNVSTLELGDSALYLCASSSTGSYGYTFGSGTRLTVV.

The chain joins TRBV5-5 to TRBJ2-1; no clear D gene. The CDR3 consists of 15 residues. Germline V CDR1 and CDR2: SGHKS, YYEKEE (reference sequence). Trimming pared 2 bases from V and 0 bases from J, leaving 9 bases between. The CDR3 sequence is CASSLSSSSYNEQFF. The CDR3 bases are TGTGCCAGCAGCTTAAGTTCGAGCTCCTACAATGAGCAGTTCTTC.

V and J are TRBV11-2 and TRBJ2-1; TRBD2 matches 7 bases. Trimming took 7 bases from V and 7 from J; bases not matched to a gene: 19. This CDR3 comprises 17 residues. Germline assignment: CDR1 SGHAT and CDR2 FQNNGV. The CDR3 bases are TGTGCCAGCACCATAGACCCCGGCGCGGGAGTGGGGAATGAGCAGTTCTTC. It encodes CASTIDPGAGVGNEQFF.

The genes are TRBV10-2 and TRBJ2-1, with TRBD2 matching 10 bases. The CDR3 is 15 amino acids. Per the germline V gene, CDR1 is WSHSY and CDR2 is SAAADI. Trimming at V came to 3 bases and at J to 4 bases, leaving 3 bases not matched to a gene. Here the CDR3 DNA reads TGCGCCAGCAGTGACCAAGCGGGAGGGTACAATGAGCAGTTCTTC. Translating gives CASSDQAGGYNEQFF.